This TCR beta chain comes out of a study of T cell repertoires in cytomegalovirus infection (dated 2019 in TCRdb). For the wider study: The peptide stimulations were aimed at well-studied HLA-B-restricted epitopes as well as recently identified HLA-C-restricted CMV epitopes, whose presentation resists viral immunomodulation. Because public TCR beta signatures pointed to carriage of CMV infection together with the matching HLA type, the HLA type of each donor mattered for the analysis.

Points on this clonotype: The target of this receptor is not known. This likely comes from a read error, as the CDR3 has no conserved phenylalanine or tryptophan at its end.

Including both end residues, the CDR3 is 13 amino acids long. CDR3 DNA is the only sequence kept; it has 39 bases, read in frame from the first base. V drops 5 bases and J drops 9 bases, leaving 17 bases in between. The germline V gene (reference sequence) specifies SEHNR as CDR1 and FQNEAQ as CDR2. The research as a whole found: Cumulative frequency of public TCR beta family members discriminated carriers of CMV infection plus the relevant HLA type in this cohort and an independent roughly 330-donor cohort. In the ex vivo response, HLA-C-restricted CMV-specific TCR beta clonotypes were dominant, and in two of eight donors the single most frequent clonotype came from this HLA-C-restricted group.

TCRdb shows the sequencer as Illumina HiSeq 1500. TCRdb handled the public reads itself, with Q25 trimming in fastp and clone calling in MiXCR, and kept productive beta chains. CDR3 protein sequences are deduplicated, and each keeps its most common genes and DNA. For this sample the table gives approximately 590,000 distinct CDR3 sequences, of which 35% to 50% were detected only once. The biggest ten clones account for 48% of the sample. Interpreted using the paper, the treatment or condition label stands for: in vitro stimulation with specific CMV peptide epitopes to enrich CMV-specific T cells. The sequence joins TRBV7-9 to TRBJ2-7, with the D gene not confidently named. The sequence derives from a human donor in good health (CMV status not recorded). Some clones in this sample may be carry-over from other donors' samples. The sample here was cultured PBMCs, taken from culture after CMV antigen stimulation. Here is the DNA: TGTGCCAGCAGCCCGACCGCCATCTACTGGCAGTACTAC. Its protein reads: CASSPTAIYWQYY.